These 21 T cell receptor beta chains came from one sample sequenced in a study of tumor and adjacent non-tumor tissue in lung cancer. Three rounds of nested PCR, following a modified ARM-PCR protocol, produced the TCRbeta library. TCRdb re-derived calls from the multiplex PCR reads in MiXCR, one entry per CDR3 protein. The sample carries 65,000 to 90,000 distinct CDR3 sequences, around 75% recorded once. No cell sorting was done before RNA was extracted from the tissue. Sequencing used lung tumor tissue. The receptors were gathered from a woman aged 45 to 65 with non-small cell lung cancer.

This clonotype was counted a single time. One end of the junction varies from germline; a read error may be responsible. This sequence joins TRBV20-1 and TRBJ2-3; no clear D gene. The CDR3 spans 17 residues. The V gene's germline CDR1 is DFQATT and CDR2 SNEGSKA (reference sequence). CDR3 in amino acids: CSARGRTLKVGTVTQYF. The CDR3 DNA reads TGCAGTGCTAGAGGCCGAACCCTGAAGGTGGGCACAGTTACGCAGTATTTT.

In the case of this clonotype: Compared with germline, one end of the junction differs, possibly owing to a read error. V and J are TRBV20-1 and TRBJ2-4; 9 bases align to TRBD2. Germline-derived CDR1 and CDR2 are DFQATT and SNEGSKA (reference sequence). The CDR3 covers 17 residues. CDR3 in amino acids: CSVRVMVSGRSRNIQYF. In DNA, the CDR3 is TGCAGTGTTAGAGTTATGGTGAGCGGGAGGAGTAGAAACATTCAGTACTTC.

A note on this clonotype: The CDR3 ends on some other residue instead of the conserved phenylalanine or tryptophan, so this is likely a read error. V and J are TRBV12-3 or TRBV12-4 and TRBJ2-3; D remains ambiguous. Trimming cost V 10 bases and J 0 bases, with 17 bases left between them. This CDR3 contains 15 residues. The chain's CDR3 is CANTLETLSTDTQYL. The CDR3 DNA follows: TGTGCCAACACTTTAGAGACACTAAGCACAGATACGCAGTATCTT.

A remark on this clonotype: A much larger clone lies one base from this, so it may be a read error. The chain recombines TRBV5-1 with TRBJ2-6; the D gene is possibly TRBD1 (6 bases). In germline, CDR1 is SGHRS, CDR2 YFSETQ. CDR3 length: 15 residues. Trimming stripped 4 bases from V and 8 bases from J, with 16 bases between. The CDR3: CASSHGGSGTNVLTF. For the CDR3, the DNA is TGCGCCAGCAGCCATGGGGGCTCCGGGACCAACGTCCTGACTTTC.

Comments on this clonotype: The conserved phenylalanine or tryptophan is not found at the CDR3 terminus, so this likely reflects a read error. The chain joins TRBV6-2 or TRBV6-3 to TRBJ2-5; a possible D gene is TRBD2 (6 bases). Trimming took 6 bases from V and 0 from J, leaving 20 bases between them. The CDR3 spans 17 residues. Looked up from germline, CDR1 is MNHEY and CDR2 is SVGEGT. This CDR3 is CASRFSGDTKYQETQYS. The CDR3 nucleotides read TGTGCCAGCAGGTTTAGCGGAGACACCAAGTACCAAGAGACCCAGTACTCC.

Concerning this clonotype itself: A clone one base away is much larger, so this may be a read error. V usage is TRBV28 and J usage is TRBJ2-1; TRBD1 agrees at 7 bases. The CDR3 consists of 15 residues. Trimming cost V 6 bases and J 8 bases; bases outside gene matches: 13. Germline V gene lookup returns CDR1 MDHEN and CDR2 SYDVKM. The CDR3, as DNA: TGTGCCAGCAGGGGGGCAGGGGGTCCTTACGATGAGCAGTTCTTC. It codes for CASRGAGGPYDEQFF. Full variable domain (outside the CDR3, taken from reference TRBV28 and TRBJ2-1): DVKVTQSSRYLVKRTGEKVFLECVQDMDHENMFWYRQDPGLGLRLIYFSYDVKMKEKGDIPEGYSVSREKKERFSLILESASTNQTSMYLCASRGAGGPYDEQFFGPGTRLTVL.

The chain is built from TRBV5-4 and TRBJ1-2; possible D gene TRBD1, 5 bases. There are 19 residues in the CDR3. Deletions cut 2 bases from V and 10 bases from J, with 33 bases between. CDR1 SGHNT and CDR2 YYREEE come from the germline V gene (reference sequence). The CDR3: CASSFLLGIGARVGPDYTF. The CDR3 bases are TGTGCCAGCAGCTTCTTATTGGGGATAGGGGCCAGGGTAGGTCCCGACTACACCTTC.

This clonotype showed up just a few times. The V and J genes are TRBV20-1 and TRBJ2-3; TRBD1 aligns across 9 bases. With V trimmed by 5 bases and J by 5 bases, 11 bases remained unmatched. Germline values: CDR1 DFQATT, CDR2 SNEGSKA (reference sequence). This CDR3 comprises 15 residues. The CDR3 protein is CSAQTGQGAQDTQYF. The CDR3 coding sequence is TGCAGTGCTCAAACGGGACAGGGAGCGCAAGATACGCAGTATTTT.

To note about this clonotype: Mismatch with germline at one junction end may stem from a read error. V gene TRBV11-2 combines with J gene TRBJ2-1, with 7 positions matching TRBD2. The germline CDR1 and CDR2 sequences are SGHAT and FQNNGV. The CDR3 is 12 amino acids. CDR3 residues: CAISLGGDEQFF. In nucleotides, the CDR3 is TGTGCCATCAGTTTGGGGGGGGACGAGCAGTTTTTC.

For this clonotype: One end of the junction varies from germline; a read error may be responsible. The gene calls are TRBV11-3 and TRBJ2-2; 13 bases fit TRBD2. Germline loops: CDR1 SGHNT, CDR2 YENEEA. This CDR3 has 13 residues. CDR3 amino acids: CTSSHGTSGEVFF. The CDR3 nucleotides read TGTACAAGCAGCCACGGGACTAGCGGGGAGGTGTTTTTT.

With regard to this clonotype: Compared with germline, one end of the junction differs, possibly owing to a read error. V is TRBV28 and J is TRBJ2-5; maybe TRBD1 (6 bases). Germline CDR1 reads MDHEN; CDR2 reads SYDVKM. This CDR3 comprises 17 residues. CDR3 region: CASSFPRGTGGQGTHYF. CDR3 coding DNA: TGTGCCAGCAGTTTCCCCAGGGGAACAGGAGGACAAGGGACCCATTACTTC.

As concerns this clonotype: A single base separates this from a much larger clone, so it may be a read error. V usage is TRBV29-1 and J usage is TRBJ2-7; D remains ambiguous. V was trimmed by 5 bases and J by 3 bases, leaving 8 bases between them. CDR3 length: 11 amino acids. Per the germline V gene, CDR1 is SQVTM and CDR2 is ANQGSEA. CDR3 region: CSVIFNYEQYF. CDR3 sequence (DNA): TGCAGCGTTATCTTTAACTACGAGCAGTACTTC.

As for this clonotype: Sequence at one end of the junction differs from germline and may be a read error. The V and J genes are TRBV7-8 and TRBJ2-1; D gene uncertain. The CDR3 runs 16 residues. Germline CDR1 SGHVS, CDR2 FQNEAQ. CDR3 nucleotides: TGTGCCAGCAGCCCAGGTCGGAGCTTTTCCTACAATGAACAGTTCTTC. Its protein is CASSPGRSFSYNEQFF.

Turning to this clonotype: Since no conserved phenylalanine or tryptophan closes the CDR3, a read error is the likely cause. The chain is built from TRBV6-5 and TRBJ1-2; 9 positions match TRBD1. CDR1 is MNHEY and CDR2 is SVGAGI in the germline V gene. This CDR3 region has 12 residues. The CDR3 spells CARSLWGQGYTL. Here the CDR3 DNA reads TGTGCCAGAAGTTTGTGGGGACAGGGATACACCTTA.

A word on this clonotype: An end of the junction does not agree with germline; a read error may underlie this. V is TRBV12-3 or TRBV12-4 and J is TRBJ2-5; D possibly corresponds to TRBD1 (6 bases). The CDR3 loop spans 16 amino acids. As DNA, the CDR3 is TGTGCCAGGAGTTTAATGTCAGGGGCCGCGCAAGAGACACAGTACTTC. Translation: CARSLMSGAAQETQYF.

The V gene is TRBV2, the J gene TRBJ2-3, with TRBD2 as a possible D gene (6 bases). Germline V lookup: CDR1 SNHLY, CDR2 FYNNEI. The CDR3 runs to 14 residues. Trimming took 10 bases from V and 4 from J, leaving 18 bases between them. The CDR3 nucleotides read TGTGCCACCCGGGGGAGCTGGAGGCCAGATACGCAGTATTTT. This codes for CATRGSWRPDTQYF.

A remark on this clonotype: One end of the junction does not line up with germline, which may come from a read error. The V call is TRBV12-3 or TRBV12-4, the J call TRBJ1-6; D not certain. The length of the CDR3 is 14 residues. The CDR3 protein is CASSTTEANSHLHF. The DNA of the CDR3 is TGTGCCAGCAGTACTACCGAGGCAAATTCACACCTCCACTTT.

The rearrangement links TRBV20-1 to TRBJ2-1; 8 bases line up with TRBD1. Germline V gene lookup returns CDR1 DFQATT and CDR2 SNEGSKA (reference sequence). The CDR3 covers 15 residues. CDR3 bases: TGCAATGCCAGAATTAGAGACAGGGGTTACAATGAGCAGTTCTTC. It yields the protein CNARIRDRGYNEQFF.

On this clonotype: This likely comes from a read error, as the CDR3 has no conserved phenylalanine or tryptophan at its end. The CDR3 sequence: CASSFTGYGYTL. The DNA of the CDR3 is TGTGCCAGCAGCTTCACAGGCTATGGTTACACCCTC. The chain couples TRBV11-2 to TRBJ1-2; possibly TRBD1 for D (5 bases). This CDR3 is 12 amino acids long. Germline assignment: CDR1 SGHAT and CDR2 FQNNGV.

V and J are TRBV6-6 and TRBJ2-7; D may be TRBD1 (7 bases). This CDR3 has 14 amino acids. The germline V gene has CDR1 MNHNY and CDR2 SVGAGI (reference sequence). The DNA of the CDR3 is TGTACTTGCAGTTACAGCCAGGGGGGCTACGAGCAGTACTTC. As protein: CTCSYSQGGYEQYF.

A few counts support this clonotype. The chain uses TRBV29-1 and TRBJ2-5; D ambiguous. With 8 bases removed from V and 7 bases from J, the gap between germline ends came to 14 bases. The CDR3 runs 11 residues. The germline gives CDR1 SQVTM, CDR2 ANQGSEA. The DNA for the CDR3 is TGCAGCATTGTTGGGGTAGGGACCCAGTACTTC. Its protein product is CSIVGVGTQYF.